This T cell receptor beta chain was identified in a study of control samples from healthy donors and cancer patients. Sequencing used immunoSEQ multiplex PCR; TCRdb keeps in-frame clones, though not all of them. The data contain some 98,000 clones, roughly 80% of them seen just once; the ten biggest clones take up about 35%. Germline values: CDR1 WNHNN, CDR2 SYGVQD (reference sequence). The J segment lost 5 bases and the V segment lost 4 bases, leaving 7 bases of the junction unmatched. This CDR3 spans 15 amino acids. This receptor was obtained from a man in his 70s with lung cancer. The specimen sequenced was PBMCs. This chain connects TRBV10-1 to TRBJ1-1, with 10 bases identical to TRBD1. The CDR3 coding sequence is TGCGCCAGCAGTGTGGGACAGGGGTCAGCAACTGAAGCTTTCTTT. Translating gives CASSVGQGSATEAFF.